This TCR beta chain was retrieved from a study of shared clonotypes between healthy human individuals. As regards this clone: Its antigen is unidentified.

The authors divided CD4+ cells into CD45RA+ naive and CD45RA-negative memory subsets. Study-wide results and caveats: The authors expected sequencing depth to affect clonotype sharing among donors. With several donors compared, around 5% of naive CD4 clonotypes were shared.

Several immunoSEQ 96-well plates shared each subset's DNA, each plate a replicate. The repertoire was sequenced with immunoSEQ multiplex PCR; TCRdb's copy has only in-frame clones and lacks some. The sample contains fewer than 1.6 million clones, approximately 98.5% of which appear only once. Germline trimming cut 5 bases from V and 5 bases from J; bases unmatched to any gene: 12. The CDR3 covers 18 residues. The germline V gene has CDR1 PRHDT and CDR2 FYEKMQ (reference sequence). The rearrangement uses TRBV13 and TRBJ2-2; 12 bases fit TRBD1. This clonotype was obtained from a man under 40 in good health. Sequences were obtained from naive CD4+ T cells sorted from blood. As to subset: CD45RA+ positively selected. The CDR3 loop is CASSTLWDRGLLTGELFF. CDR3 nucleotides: TGTGCCAGCAGCACGTTATGGGACAGGGGGCTGTTAACCGGGGAGCTGTTTTTT.